A selection of T cell receptor beta chains follows, all from one sample in a study of blood T cell repertoires in COVID-19. TCRdb's table, derived via immunoSEQ multiplex PCR, lists solely in-frame clones and lacks some. The sample consists of approximately 300,000 clones, just under 90% of them appearing once. Sequencing was performed on peripheral blood. These receptors originate from a woman aged 40 to 49 with acute or convalescent COVID-19. Both conserved end residues are part of each CDR3. Fields, in order: J gene, V gene, clone size, CDR3 protein. Clone size, where shown, is once, few, many, or a class for clones that have expanded.

J: TRBJ1-1
V: TRBV5-4
size: .
CDR3: CASSLELRGSEAFF

J: TRBJ1-5
V: TRBV27
size: .
CDR3: CASSPNPYQPQHF

J: TRBJ2-1
V: TRBV19
size: once
CDR3: CASSIWATQGNSYNEQFF

J: TRBJ2-5
V: TRBV3-1/TRBV3-2
size: .
CDR3: CASSQVTRGFLETQYF

J: TRBJ1-2
V: TRBV9
size: .
CDR3: CASSASGQNYGYTF

J: TRBJ1-2
V: TRBV6-1
size: .
CDR3: CASSESLGQSNYGYTF

J: TRBJ1-1
V: TRBV12-2
size: few
CDR3: CASRPRTVAVTEAFF

J: TRBJ1-1
V: TRBV6-5
size: once
CDR3: CASSFRDRGAEAFF

J: TRBJ1-6
V: TRBV7-3
size: few
CDR3: CASSKQGTDSPLHF

J: TRBJ1-5
V: TRBV3-1/TRBV3-2
size: once
CDR3: CASSQASSNQPQHF

J: TRBJ1-2
V: TRBV9
size: .
CDR3: CASRTMSYGYTF

J: TRBJ2-1
V: TRBV5-1
size: .
CDR3: CASTFGEGRAYNEQFF

J: TRBJ1-2
V: TRBV5-6
size: .
CDR3: CASTGQGVRRGGYTF

J: TRBJ2-5
V: TRBV5-1
size: once
CDR3: CASSIGTGPWGETQYF

J: TRBJ1-3
V: TRBV9
size: .
CDR3: CASSVGGTRSGNTIYF

J: TRBJ2-1
V: TRBV14
size: .
CDR3: CASSQMQGAYNEQFF

J: TRBJ2-1
V: TRBV6-5
size: once
CDR3: CASNSGTTGEQFF

J: TRBJ1-2
V: TRBV5-6
size: once
CDR3: CASSFWTGGSNYGYTF

J: TRBJ2-1
V: TRBV4-2
size: once
CDR3: CASSQDVIAGTTRNEQFF

J: TRBJ1-2
V: TRBV9
size: .
CDR3: CASRHGQARPSYGYTF

J: TRBJ2-6
V: TRBV12-3/TRBV12-4
size: .
CDR3: CASSPYGANVLTF

J: TRBJ1-2
V: TRBV6-5
size: .
CDR3: CASSYDTGDQNGYTF

J: TRBJ1-2
V: TRBV28
size: .
CDR3: CASSHPGQGGYTF

J: TRBJ2-3
V: TRBV30
size: .
CDR3: CAWGSGKGRDTQYF

J: TRBJ1-1
V: TRBV19
size: .
CDR3: CASTSGDISTEAFF

J: TRBJ1-2
V: TRBV6-5
size: .
CDR3: CASRPTAVAYGYTF

J: TRBJ1-1
V: TRBV6-5
size: .
CDR3: CASRGHLNTEAFF

J: TRBJ1-3
V: TRBV9
size: .
CDR3: CASSVGQGILGNTIYF

J: TRBJ1-6
V: TRBV15
size: few
CDR3: CATSRGLQGALSSPLHF

J: TRBJ1-6
V: TRBV10-1
size: .
CDR3: CASSEGQDNSPLHF

J: TRBJ2-2
V: TRBV18
size: .
CDR3: CASSPSAATNTGELFF

J: TRBJ1-6
V: TRBV6-5
size: .
CDR3: CAIKDRENSPLHF

J: TRBJ1-2
V: TRBV10-3
size: .
CDR3: CAISLQGRGNDYTF

J: TRBJ1-5
V: TRBV2
size: .
CDR3: CASSSPASRPNQPQHF

J: TRBJ1-6
V: TRBV2
size: once
CDR3: CASSEGRGGRPLHF

J: TRBJ2-3
V: TRBV15
size: .
CDR3: CATSRVETSGGAGSDTQYF

J: TRBJ1-2
V: TRBV28
size: .
CDR3: CASRSGYGYTF

J: TRBJ1-1
V: TRBV5-8
size: .
CDR3: CASSLETGGNTEAFF

J: TRBJ2-2
V: TRBV4-1
size: once
CDR3: CASTLGEGANTGELFF

J: TRBJ2-5
V: TRBV18
size: .
CDR3: CASSPPGGRRETQYF